The present T cell receptor (beta chain) was sequenced within a study of T cell changes during pregnancy in multiple sclerosis. The CDR3 sequence is 14 residues long. From germline, CDR1 is SGDLS and CDR2 YYNGEE. Trimming cost V 3 bases and J 3 bases; bases outside gene matches: 5. The data were produced by immunoSEQ multiplex PCR, yet TCRdb's version contains in-frame clones alone and is incomplete. The sample includes 56,000 or so clones, around 89% seen only once; the top ten take approximately 2%. The J gene is TRBJ1-2, the V gene TRBV9; 7 nucleotides agree with TRBD1. Specimen: peripheral blood, collected after pregnancy. The sequence derives from a female donor with multiple sclerosis, enrolled in a pregnancy study. The CDR3: CASSAGGWDYGYTF. CDR3 DNA sequence: TGTGCCAGCAGCGCAGGGGGATGGGACTATGGCTACACCTTC. The full variable domain, its missing parts supplied by reference TRBV9 and TRBJ1-2, is DSGVTQTPKHLITATGQRVTLRCSPRSGDLSVYWYQQSLDQGLQFLIQYYNGEERAKGNILERFSAQQFPDLHSELNLSSLELGDSALYFCASSAGGWDYGYTFGSGTRLTVV.